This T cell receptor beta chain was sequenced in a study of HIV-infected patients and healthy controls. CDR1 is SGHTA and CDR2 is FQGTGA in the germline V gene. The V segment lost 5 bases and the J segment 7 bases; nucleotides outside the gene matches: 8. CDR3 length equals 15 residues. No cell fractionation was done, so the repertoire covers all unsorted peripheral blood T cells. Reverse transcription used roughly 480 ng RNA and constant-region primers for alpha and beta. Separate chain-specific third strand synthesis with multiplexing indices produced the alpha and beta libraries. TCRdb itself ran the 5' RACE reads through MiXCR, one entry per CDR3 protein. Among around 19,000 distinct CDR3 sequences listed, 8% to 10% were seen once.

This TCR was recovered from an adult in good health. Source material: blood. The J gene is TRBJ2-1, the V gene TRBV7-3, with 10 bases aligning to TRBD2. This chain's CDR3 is CASSPPGLARNEQFF. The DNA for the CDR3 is TGTGCCAGCAGCCCTCCGGGACTAGCGCGGAATGAGCAGTTCTTC.